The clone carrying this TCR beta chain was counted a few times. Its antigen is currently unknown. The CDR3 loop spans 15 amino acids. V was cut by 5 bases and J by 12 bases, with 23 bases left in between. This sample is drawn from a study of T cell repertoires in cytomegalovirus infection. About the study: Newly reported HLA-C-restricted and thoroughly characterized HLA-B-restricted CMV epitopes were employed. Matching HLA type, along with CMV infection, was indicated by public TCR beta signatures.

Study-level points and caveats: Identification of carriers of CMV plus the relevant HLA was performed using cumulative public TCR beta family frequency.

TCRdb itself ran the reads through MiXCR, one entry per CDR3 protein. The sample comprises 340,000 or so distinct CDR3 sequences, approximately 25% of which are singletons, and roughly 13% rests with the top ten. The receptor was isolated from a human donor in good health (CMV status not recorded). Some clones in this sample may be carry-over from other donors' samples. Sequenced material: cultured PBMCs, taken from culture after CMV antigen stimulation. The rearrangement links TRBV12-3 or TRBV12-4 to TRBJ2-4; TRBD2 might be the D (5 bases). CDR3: CASSSPGSLSLDQYF. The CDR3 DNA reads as TGTGCCAGCAGTAGTCCGGGATCCCTTTCCCTGGATCAGTACTTC.